These 4 T cell receptor beta chains were sequenced from one sample in a study of cytomegalovirus exposure and HLA in healthy donors. In the PCR, 60 Vbeta and 13 Jbeta primers were used. Some clones are missing from TCRdb's copy, which holds only in-frame ones; the method was immunoSEQ multiplex PCR. The sample holds about 150,000 clones; around nine tenths are singletons and the top ten take roughly 5%. The sequencing input was PBMCs. The receptors shown here come from a woman aged 25 to 39 in good health and CMV-seronegative.

This sequence joins TRBV9 and TRBJ2-6; D gene ambiguous. CDR3 length: 17 amino acids. V dropped 0 bases and J dropped 0 bases, with 10 bases sitting between them. The germline V gene encodes CDR1 SGDLS and CDR2 YYNGEE. CDR3 nucleotide sequence: TGTGCCAGCAGCGTAGCGAACGGTGGCTCTGGGGCCAACGTCCTGACTTTC. This translates into CASSVANGGSGANVLTF. Supplemented by reference TRBV9 and TRBJ2-6, the full variable domain reads DSGVTQTPKHLITATGQRVTLRCSPRSGDLSVYWYQQSLDQGLQFLIQYYNGEERAKGNILERFSAQQFPDLHSELNLSSLELGDSALYFCASSVANGGSGANVLTFGAGSRLTVL.

The chain combines TRBV7-2 with TRBJ1-1; no clear D. V lost 5 bases, J lost 10 bases, and 11 bases lay in between. The CDR3 totals 11 residues. Germline V gene lookup returns CDR1 SGHTA and CDR2 FQGNSA. The CDR3 coding sequence is TGTGCCAGCAGCAGCCTTTATTCAGCTTTCTTT. This codes for CASSSLYSAFF.

V is TRBV7-3 and J is TRBJ2-7, with 10 bases fitting TRBD1. There are 16 residues in the CDR3. Germline CDR1 SGHTA, CDR2 FQGTGA. The J segment lost 2 bases and the V segment lost 3 bases, leaving 7 bases of the junction unmatched. The chain's CDR3 is CASSFTGTGVAYEQYF. CDR3 nucleotide sequence: TGTGCCAGCAGCTTTACCGGGACAGGGGTCGCCTACGAGCAGTACTTC.

The chain is built from TRBV15 and TRBJ1-2, with D possibly matching TRBD1 (5 bases). The CDR3 is 13 residues long. V was shortened by 1 base and J by 4 bases, with 7 bases between the two germline ends. Germline V gene lookup returns CDR1 LNHNV and CDR2 YYDKDF (reference sequence). CDR3 loop: CATSRAGIYGYTF. The CDR3 DNA sequence: TGTGCCACCAGCAGAGCAGGGATCTATGGCTACACCTTC.